This TCR beta chain was observed in a study of OX40 agonist ivuxolimab in advanced cancers. On the study more broadly: Intravenous ivuxolimab was administered to patients every 2 weeks at 0.01 to 10 mg/kg. Treatment received earlier with anti-PD-1, anti-PD-L1 or anti-CTLA-4 agents was allowed, and around 40% had some.

Germline lookup yields CDR1 GTSNPN and CDR2 SVGIG (reference sequence). This CDR3 is built from 13 residues. V shed 3 bases and J shed 5 bases, with 13 bases lying between them. About this clone: Its antigen is currently unknown.

The study's findings and limits: Averaged across samples, CD8+ T cells carried more expanded clones than CD4+ did.

Patients had blood sampled at baseline and again on cycle 4 day 1 and cycle 7 day 1. The method was immunoSEQ multiplex PCR; TCRdb's version includes in-frame clones alone and lacks a portion of them. The profile shows around 64,000 clones, about 80% of them singletons. Sequencing used CD4+ or CD8+ T cells sorted from blood, obtained in a trial of the OX40 agonist ivuxolimab. V usage is TRBV30 and J usage is TRBJ2-5; D remains ambiguous. This sequence was found in an adult with an advanced solid tumor such as melanoma, head and neck, liver or kidney cancer. CDR3 nucleotides: TGTGCCTGGAGGGCCCAAGGGCCGGAGACCCAGTACTTC. Protein: CAWRAQGPETQYF.